The T cell receptor (beta chain) under discussion was sequenced for a study of CD8 T cells in Susac syndrome. V shed 7 bases and J 1 base; nucleotides not matched to a gene: 12. The germline V gene has CDR1 SGHRS and CDR2 YFSETQ. The CDR3 is 18 amino acids. Sequencing of TCR beta was carried out in blood CD8+ and CD4+ T cells. Healthy donors, matched for age and sex, constituted the control group. TEMRA cells were FACS-enriched, and CD8+ and CD4+ T cells were isolated negatively. When the RNA was reverse transcribed, random hexamers were used with an input of roughly 0.45 to 1 ug. Across 54 Vbeta and 13 Jbeta, TCR beta CDR3 was amplified with immunoSEQ multiplex PCR. TCRdb independently ran MiXCR on the immunoSEQ multiplex PCR reads; one entry per CDR3 protein. The table lists about 210,000 distinct CDR3 sequences, approximately 94% of them singletons, with around 0.1% in the top ten.

What was sequenced was CD4+ T cells from PBMCs. The sequence was obtained from a human donor in good health. The chain couples TRBV5-1 to TRBJ1-5; TRBD1 aligns across 12 bases. CDR3 in amino acids: CASAPGTGGIVSNQPQHF. The CDR3 DNA reads TGCGCCAGCGCCCCCGGGACAGGGGGCATAGTGAGCAATCAGCCCCAGCATTTT.